The text below deals with one T cell receptor (beta chain). Its antigen is unknown. PCR amplification relied on 60 Vbeta primers (plus 13 Jbeta primers). Method: immunoSEQ multiplex PCR; TCRdb's copy keeps in-frame clones and lacks some. The profile shows tens of thousands of clones, roughly four fifths of them singletons. The data were obtained in a study of cytomegalovirus exposure and HLA in healthy donors. General study findings and limits: By a later analysis, the bulk of CMV-associated TCR beta chains appeared HLA-restricted. A later analysis reportedly identified an Asian-associated ancestry cluster as carrying fewer N-insertions than the approximately 670-donor mean. Roughly uniform sequencing depth across donors was assumed, possibly incorrectly.

With 5 bases removed from V and 5 bases from J, the gap between germline ends came to 9 bases. The CDR3 is made up of 11 amino acids. Germline V lookup: CDR1 DFQATT, CDR2 SNEGSKA (reference sequence). The sequence came from a woman aged 25-40 years in good health and CMV-seropositive. The gene calls are TRBV20-1 and TRBJ2-5; maybe TRBD1 (5 bases). The source material was PBMCs. The CDR3 DNA follows: TGCAGTGCTCGCAGGGTTGAGACCCAGTACTTC. It translates to CSARRVETQYF.